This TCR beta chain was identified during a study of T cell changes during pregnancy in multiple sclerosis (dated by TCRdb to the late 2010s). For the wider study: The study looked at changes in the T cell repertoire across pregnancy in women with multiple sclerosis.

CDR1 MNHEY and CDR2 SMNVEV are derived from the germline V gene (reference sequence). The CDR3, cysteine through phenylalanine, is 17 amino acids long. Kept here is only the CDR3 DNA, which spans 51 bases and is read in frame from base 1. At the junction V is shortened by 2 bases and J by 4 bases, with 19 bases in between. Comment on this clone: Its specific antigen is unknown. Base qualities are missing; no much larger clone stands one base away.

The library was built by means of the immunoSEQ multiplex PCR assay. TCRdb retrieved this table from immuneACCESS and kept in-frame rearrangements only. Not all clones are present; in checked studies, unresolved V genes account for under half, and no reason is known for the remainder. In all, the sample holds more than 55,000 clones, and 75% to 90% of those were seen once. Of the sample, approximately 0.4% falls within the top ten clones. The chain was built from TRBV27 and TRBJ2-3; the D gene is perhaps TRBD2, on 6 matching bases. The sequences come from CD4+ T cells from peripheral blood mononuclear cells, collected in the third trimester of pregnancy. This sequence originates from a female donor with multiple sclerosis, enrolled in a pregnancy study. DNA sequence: TGTGCCAGCAGTTTACTGGAGGGGACGGTACTCGCAGATACGCAGTATTTT. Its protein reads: CASSLLEGTVLADTQYF.